The rows below give T cell receptor beta chains drawn from one sample of a study of cytotoxic CD8 clonotypes in ibrutinib-treated CLL. Here immunoSEQ multiplex PCR was the method, and the copy in TCRdb shows in-frame clones only, minus some. The data hold about 130,000 clones, with 70% to 90% observed a single time. Sequenced here: PBMCs, sampled after 24 months of ibrutinib treatment. Every receptor here comes from a human donor with chronic lymphocytic leukemia. Both conserved end residues are part of each CDR3. Fields, in order: clone size, J gene, D gene, V gene, CDR3 DNA, CDR3 protein. A D gene is named only where the DNA matches it firmly. A row's size may be missing; if present it is once, few, many or a size class.

-	TRBJ1-2	TRBD1	TRBV19	TGTGCCAGTAGCCGACAGGGTTGGGACGGCTACACCTTC	CASSRQGWDGYTF
once	TRBJ2-6	-	TRBV7-3	TGTGCCAGCAGCTTTGTCGCTGGGGCCAACGTCCTGACTTTC	CASSFVAGANVLTF
-	TRBJ2-1	TRBD2	TRBV19	TGTGCCAGTATGGGAAGCGGGAGGGGAATGAATGAGCAGTTCTTC	CASMGSGRGMNEQFF
-	TRBJ2-7	TRBD1	TRBV27	TGTGCCATCAACAGGGGGAGCGAGCAGTACTTC	CAINRGSEQYF
-	TRBJ1-2	-	TRBV5-4	TGTGCCAGCAGCTTTGGCGGGACTAACTATGGCTACACCTTC	CASSFGGTNYGYTF
-	TRBJ2-7	-	TRBV13	TGTGCCAGCAGTTATGCCTACGAGCAGTACTTC	CASSYAYEQYF
-	TRBJ1-5	-	TRBV28	TGTGCCAGCAGCCCGTGGGGGGAAAGCAATCAGCCCCAGCATTTT	CASSPWGESNQPQHF
once	TRBJ1-1	-	TRBV7-2	TGTGCCAGCAGCCCTCAGGGTGGAGTCACTGAAGCTTTCTTT	CASSPQGGVTEAFF
-	TRBJ1-6	TRBD1	TRBV7-9	TGTGCCAGCAGCTTTGGGACAGGGAGGCTTTCACCCCTCCACTTT	CASSFGTGRLSPLHF
-	TRBJ2-3	-	TRBV7-6	TGTGCCAGCAGCCCGCGGCCTCGGGTCGCGGGGAGCACAGATACGCAGTATTTT	CASSPRPRVAGSTDTQYF
-	TRBJ2-1	-	TRBV6-1	TGTGCCAGCAGTGAGTTGGAGAATAACAATGAGCAGTTCTTC	CASSELENNNEQFF
-	TRBJ2-7	TRBD2	TRBV7-2	TGTGCCAGCAGCTTAGTAGGACTAGCGGGCCGAGAGCAGTACTTC	CASSLVGLAGREQYF
-	TRBJ1-4	-	TRBV28	TGTGCCAGCAGTCCTTGGCGGGCCGAGAATGAAAAACTGTTTTTT	CASSPWRAENEKLFF
-	TRBJ1-4	-	TRBV11-2	TGTGCCAGCAGCTTAGGGACAGTTAATGAAAAACTGTTTTTT	CASSLGTVNEKLFF
-	TRBJ2-1	TRBD1	TRBV27	TGTGCCAGCAGTTCAGGACAGGGGGGCAATGAGCAGTTCTTC	CASSSGQGGNEQFF
-	TRBJ2-7	-	TRBV27	TGTGCCAGCAGAGAAGGACGTCACGAGCAGTACTTC	CASREGRHEQYF
-	TRBJ1-5	-	TRBV28	TGTGCCAGCAGTCCAACGGGTGCCCTCAGGAGCAATCAGCCCCAGCATTTT	CASSPTGALRSNQPQHF
-	TRBJ1-1	-	TRBV20-1	TGCAGTGCTGCCCAACCTAGGGCGGACTTT	CSAAQPRADF
-	TRBJ1-2	-	TRBV9	TGTGCCAGCAGCGTAGCGGTAACCCGGCCACTGGCGAGGGCCGGAAGGTATGGCTACACCTTC	CASSVAVTRPLARAGRYGYTF
-	TRBJ1-1	TRBD1	TRBV7-9	TGTGCCAGCAGCTTAGGGCCGGGACAGGGGGCGAGTGAAGCTTTCTTT	CASSLGPGQGASEAFF
-	TRBJ1-3	-	TRBV7-3	TGTGCCAGCAGCTCAGGTTCTGGAAACACCATATATTTT	CASSSGSGNTIYF
-	TRBJ1-1	-	TRBV18	TGTGCCAGCTCACCACCCCCTCAGGGAACTGAAGCTTTCTTT	CASSPPPQGTEAFF
once	TRBJ2-1	-	TRBV5-1	TGCGCCAGCACCCTGGACGCGGCGGGGGAGCAGTTCTTC	CASTLDAAGEQFF
-	TRBJ2-7	TRBD2	TRBV7-2	TGTGCCAGCGGAGTTAACGGGAGGAGCTACGAGCAGTACTTC	CASGVNGRSYEQYF